Given below is one T cell receptor beta chain in context. Its antigen specificity is not known. Base qualities are not recorded, but no much larger clone differs from it by a single base. This sample was taken from a study of OX40 agonist ivuxolimab in advanced cancers. About the investigation overall: Ivuxolimab, which targeted the costimulatory receptor OX40 (CD134), was an agonistic, fully human IgG2 monoclonal antibody. Intravenous ivuxolimab was administered to patients every 2 weeks at six dose levels: 0.01, 0.1, 0.3, 1.5, 3 and 10 mg/kg. Of the 52 patients in dose escalation, around 20 had hepatocellular carcinoma, some 15 had melanoma, 9 had renal cell carcinoma and 9 had head and neck cancer. In the dose-escalation cohort, 65% to 90% of patients were male, and the mean age was around 60 years, with a range of roughly 20 to 80. Prior anti-PD-1, anti-PD-L1 or anti-CTLA-4 therapy was permitted, and about two fifths of dose-escalation patients had received checkpoint inhibitors. Partial responses occurred in three dose-escalation patients, of whom one had hepatocellular carcinoma and two had cutaneous melanoma. The purpose of peripheral TCRbeta sequencing was to test whether ivuxolimab changed TCR sequence diversity and led to clonal T-cell expansion. The paper reports the monotherapy dose-escalation portion (N of about 47 patients) of the phase I ivuxolimab trial. Beyond this particular receptor, the publication reports: Low levels of normalized T-cell clonal expansion were also seen in some patients who did not respond. Clonal expansion of both CD4+ and CD8+ blood T cells was observed from baseline to week 6 at doses 0.1 to 3.0 mg/kg. On average, CD8+ T cells showed more expanded clones than CD4+ T cells after ivuxolimab. Partial responders in the 0.1-3.0 mg/kg groups had among the lowest normalized peripheral clonal expansion, especially among CD8+ T cells. The antigen specificity of the peripheral T cells that underwent clonal expansion was not determined.

To sequence the TCRbeta CDR3 region, genomic DNA was isolated from the sorted cells. The immunoSEQ Assay was used for sequencing of TCRbeta CDR3 regions. As stored in TCRdb, this immuneACCESS dataset retains in-frame rearrangements with V and J assigned. A fraction of the clones does not appear; measured against another copy, unresolved V genes explain less than half of the discrepancy, and the remainder lacks a known reason. The sample records around 64,000 clones, roughly 89% of which are singletons. Of the sample, under 0.8% is held by the ten largest clones. Patients with a history of autoimmune disease or receiving systemic immunosuppression were excluded from the trial. Peripheral blood for TCR sequencing was collected from all dose cohorts at baseline, on cycle 4 day 1, and on cycle 7 day 1. The samples were taken from a phase I, first-in-human, multicenter, open-label dose-escalation trial of ivuxolimab. Adults with locally advanced or metastatic head and neck squamous cell, hepatocellular, melanoma or renal cell carcinoma were enrolled in the trial. Before TCR sequencing, CD4+ T cells and CD8+ T cells were sorted from peripheral blood as separate populations.

The V end gives up 5 bases and the J end 5 bases, leaving 8 bases in the junction not matched to a gene. The CDR3 spans 14 residues, from the cysteine through the phenylalanine. Only the CDR3 DNA is retained, 42 bases long and in frame from the first base. In the germline V gene, CDR1 corresponds to SNHLY and CDR2 to FYNNEI. The sequences come from CD4+ or CD8+ T cells sorted from blood, collected in a trial of the OX40 agonist ivuxolimab. The rearranged segments are TRBV2 and TRBJ2-7; 8 central bases correspond to TRBD1. This sequence was found in an adult with an advanced solid tumor such as melanoma, head and neck, liver or kidney cancer. CDR3 loop: CASSSGTGLNEQYF. The bases read TGTGCCAGCAGTTCCGGGACAGGTCTAAACGAGCAGTACTTC.